Given below is one T cell receptor (beta chain) in context. As yet, its antigen is unknown. The sample belongs to a study of shared clonotypes between healthy human individuals. Background on the study: Per donor, three plates held CD4 naive cells, three held CD4 memory, two held CD8 naive and one held CD8 memory. Study-wide points: Few donors restricted represented genetic and exposure-history diversity. Of the naive CD4 clonotypes, approximately 5% were shared across a handful of donors.

CD4+ cell separation produced CD45RA+ naive and CD45RA-negative memory subsets. Measured with immunoSEQ multiplex PCR; TCRdb has only the in-frame clones, and not every one. The data contain 2 million to 2.5 million clones, roughly 95% of them singletons. The sequencing sample was made of naive CD4+ T cells sorted from blood. Subset of the sample: CD45RA+ positively selected. The clonotype was recovered from a man aged 18 to 30 in good health.

CDR3 loop: CASSSSLGPGETQYF. The CDR3 nucleotides are TGTGCCAGCAGCTCCTCCCTGGGGCCAGGGGAGACCCAGTACTTC. This chain connects TRBV11-2 to TRBJ2-5; D is perhaps TRBD1 (5 bases). Looked up from germline, CDR1 is SGHAT and CDR2 is FQNNGV. V dropped 4 bases and J dropped 5 bases, with 17 bases sitting between them. This CDR3 is built from 15 residues.